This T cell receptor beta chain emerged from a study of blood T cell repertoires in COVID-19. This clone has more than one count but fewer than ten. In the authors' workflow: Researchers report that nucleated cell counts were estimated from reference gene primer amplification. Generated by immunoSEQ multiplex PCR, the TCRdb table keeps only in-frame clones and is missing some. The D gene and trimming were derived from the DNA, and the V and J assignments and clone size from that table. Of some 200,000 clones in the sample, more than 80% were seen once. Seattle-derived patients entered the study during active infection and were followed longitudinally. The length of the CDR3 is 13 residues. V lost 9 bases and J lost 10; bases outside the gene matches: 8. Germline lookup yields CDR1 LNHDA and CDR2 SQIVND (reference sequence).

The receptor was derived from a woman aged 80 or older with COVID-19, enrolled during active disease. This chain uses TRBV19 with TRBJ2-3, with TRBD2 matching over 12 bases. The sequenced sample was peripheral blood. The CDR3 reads CASASGGASSQYF. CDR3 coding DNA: TGTGCCAGCGCTAGCGGGGGGGCTTCATCGCAGTATTTT.